Detailed here is one T cell receptor (beta chain). This clonotype appeared a few times. Its antigen is still unknown. Base qualities were left out, and no much larger clone turns up one base away. This entry is derived from a study of blood T cells in healthy people across ages (dated by TCRdb to the mid-2010s). Context from the whole study: In model experiments, template switching captured roughly one uniquely barcoded TCR beta cDNA molecule for every two T cells. Using deep sequencing normalized with unique cDNA molecular identifiers, the study measured how TCR beta repertoire diversity changes with age. The donors were split into four age groups: young (average 16 years), middle-aged (roughly 39), aged (more than 55) and long-lived (approximately 80). Using the same blood draw, the study looked at two additional independent replicas of 1 million unique cDNA reads for two donors, one aged 18 to 30 and the other aged 80 or older.

The donors were about 40 Caucasian individuals from Russia, aged about 6 to 95 years, who were systemically healthy. About 9.1 milliliters of peripheral blood were collected from each donor into EDTA-treated Vacutainer tubes. PBMCs were isolated by Ficoll-Paque density-gradient centrifugation, with at least 7 million obtained per sample. Trizol reagent was used to extract total RNA from PBMCs, with at least 5.5 micrograms per sample. Naive CD45RAhigh/CD27high T cell percentages were measured by flow cytometry on a PBMC aliquot from every donor. The study at large found these results: The percentage of naive T cells measured by flow cytometry correlated strongly with observed TCR beta diversity. Estimates of total diversity based on one million sequenced T cells were regarded as lower bounds and as underestimates. Donor CMV infection status was unknown, potentially confounding age-related changes in expanded clonotypes. Since profiling was done on bulk unsorted PBMCs, naive and antigen-experienced compartments could not be conclusively compared. Observed TCR beta diversity per million T cells fell roughly linearly with age, and a significant reduction was already apparent by age roughly 40. Compared with the aged group, the long-lived group had more naive CD4+ T cells, fewer expanded clones and increased TCR diversity, a pattern suggesting age selection.

The germline V gene (reference sequence) yields MNHNY for CDR1 and SVGAGI for CDR2. The CDR3 has 11 amino acids, counting the end cysteine and phenylalanine. This entry keeps only the CDR3 DNA: 33 bases, framed from base 1. Trimming costs V 5 bases and J 10 bases, and their ends lie 11 bases apart. Library method: 5' RACE. The reads were generated on an Illumina HiSeq 2500. The second PCR ran for about 6 to 12 cycles and used a J-beta primer mix along with a sample-barcoded 5' primer. A template-switch 5' adaptor carrying 12 random nucleotides introduced a unique molecular identifier onto each TCR beta cDNA molecule. Each sample yielded at least 3 million CDR3-containing paired-end reads. The Mint cDNA synthesis kit, primed by a TRBC-specific oligonucleotide, was used to synthesize first-strand cDNA from all RNA. All cDNA was treated with uracil-DNA glycosylase and then went through a first 18-cycle PCR with the universal primers M1SS and BC2_uni_R. The study's processing was this. Each sample was normalized by randomly selecting 1 million high-quality reads, each carrying a distinct molecular identifier. Reads with shared molecular identifiers were discarded instead of being binned into consensus sequences. MiTCR, set to a Q25 quality threshold and the strictest error-elimination algorithm, was used for CDR3 identification, clonotype clustering and error correction. A nonparametric unseen species model with Euler transformation was used to estimate a lower bound on total TCR beta diversity. Using fastp trimming at Q25 and MiXCR clonotype assembly, TCRdb reanalyzed the public sequencing data and kept in-frame beta chains. Rows are unified per CDR3 protein, each entry keeping the most common DNA and genes. The V and J calls reflect TCRdb's pipeline rather than the authors' work. This sample lists about 540,000 distinct CDR3 sequences; around 24% were detected once. Together, the top ten hold around 10% of the sample.

These data were likewise used in another study, on T cells of mothers and their children. From the second report: Nine systemically healthy Caucasian individuals, comprising three mothers and their six children, were included as donors. cDNA synthesis used all of the extracted RNA, with roughly 1.5 ug of RNA in each 15 ul reaction. Sample barcodes and 2-4 random nucleotides were added via the M1S primer in the second PCR. Over 9.5 million TCR beta CDR3 reads were obtained for each mother, and millions of reads were obtained for each child. Thymic selection shapes the output of TCR recombination in a similar way in related and unrelated pairs, and inherited differences have a minor effect. Normalized repertoire overlap was always found to be slightly, but never significantly, higher in related mother-child pairs than in unrelated mother-child pairs. No persistent microchimeric T cell clones were detected, at a sensitivity of roughly 100 clones per million clonotypes. The study used deep NGS to compare TCR beta repertoires of mothers and children, seeking features distinguishing related mother-child pairs from unrelated individuals. On average, the children were roughly 11 +/- 4 years old, while the mothers were approximately 40 +/- 4 years old. After adapters were ligated using NEBNext reagents, the libraries underwent 100+100 nt paired-end sequencing on an Illumina HiSeq 2000. Mother and child libraries were prepared a month apart and sequenced in separate runs to prevent cross-contamination. For each donor, somewhere between 500,000 and 2,000,000 distinct TCR beta clonotypes were identified. Naive TCR beta clonotypes were estimated from low-frequency clonotypes matched to each donor's FACS-determined naive share, without sorting.

Source material: blood. The clonotype was recovered from a boy younger than 18 in good health. This chain joins TRBV6-6 to TRBJ1-1, with TRBD1 perhaps the D gene, on 5 matching bases. The bases read TGTGCCAGCAGTCCCCCGGGGGGAGCTTTCTTT. It encodes CASSPPGGAFF.